The 22 T cell receptor beta chains reported below all come from one sample, sequenced in a study of T cell responses to AZD1222 COVID-19 vaccine. The repertoire was sequenced with immunoSEQ multiplex PCR; TCRdb's copy has only in-frame clones and lacks some. The repertoire has roughly 200,000 clones, approximately 90% of them found once; the top ten carry 1.5% to 2%. This sample comprised peripheral blood, obtained 28 days after the second AZD1222 dose. All receptors come from an adult who received the AZD1222 COVID-19 vaccine.

The chain couples TRBV9 to TRBJ1-2, with unresolved D. Between the trimmed V and J ends, which lost 0 bases and 3 bases, there was a span of 9 bases. The V gene's germline CDR1 is SGDLS and CDR2 YYNGEE. This CDR3 comprises 14 residues. This CDR3 reads CASSVVGVDYGYTF. In DNA form, the CDR3 reads TGTGCCAGCAGCGTAGTCGGGGTAGACTATGGCTACACCTTC.

The rearrangement joins TRBV6-2 or TRBV6-3 to TRBJ2-7; TRBD1 aligns across 7 bases. V gave up 2 bases and J gave up 0 bases; unmatched junction bases: 4. CDR3 length: 15 residues. Looked up from germline, CDR1 is MNHEY and CDR2 is SVGEGT. DNA for the CDR3: TGTGCCAGCAGTTACAGGGGGCTTGCCTCCTACGAGCAGTACTTC. Amino acids: CASSYRGLASYEQYF.

The chain employs TRBV6-2 or TRBV6-3 and TRBJ2-1; weak D call: TRBD2 (7 bases). CDR1 and CDR2 (germline): MNHEY, SVGEGT. The CDR3 is 17 amino acids. Deletions cut 6 bases from V and 0 bases from J, with 18 bases between. Here the CDR3 reads CASSLSGGAFSYNEQFF. The CDR3 DNA reads TGTGCCAGCAGCCTTAGTGGGGGGGCCTTCTCCTACAATGAGCAGTTCTTC.

The chain carries TRBV2 and TRBJ2-3; D possibly corresponds to TRBD2 (7 bases). V lost 2 bases and J 8 bases, leaving 17 bases between the germline ends. CDR1 and CDR2 (germline): SNHLY, FYNNEI. The CDR3 extends over 15 amino acids. CDR3 amino acids: CASSEIRGGASTQYF. The CDR3 nucleotides are TGTGCCAGCAGTGAAATCAGAGGGGGGGCGAGTACGCAGTATTTT.

The chain employs TRBV19 and TRBJ2-1; possible D gene TRBD2, 6 bases. V was shortened by 6 bases and J by 12 bases, with 18 bases between the two germline ends. CDR3 length: 13 amino acids. CDR1 LNHDA and CDR2 SQIVND come from the germline V gene (reference sequence). CDR3 nucleotides: TGTGCCAGTAGAAAGACTAGTGGGATGGTGCAGTTCTTC. Encoded protein: CASRKTSGMVQFF.

The V gene is TRBV5-1, the J gene TRBJ1-6; D unresolved. The CDR3 runs to 14 residues. Germline CDR1 and CDR2: SGHRS and YFSETQ. The germline V and J ends were trimmed by 4 bases and 5 bases, with 10 bases remaining between them. CDR3 DNA sequence: TGCGCCAGCAGCCCGGACGGAAATAATTCACCCCTCCACTTT. Translation: CASSPDGNNSPLHF. The full variable domain, rest sourced from reference TRBV5-1 and TRBJ1-6, is KAGVTQTPRYLIKTRGQQVTLSCSPISGHRSVSWYQQTPGQGLQFLFEYFSETQRNKGNFPGRFSGRQFSNSRSEMNVSTLELGDSALYLCASSPDGNNSPLHFGNGTRLTVT.

V and J are TRBV7-9 and TRBJ2-5, with 9 bases lining up with TRBD2. With 1 base clipped from V and 5 bases from J, the junction kept 8 bases outside the gene matches. This CDR3 spans 16 amino acids. Germline CDR1 and CDR2: SEHNR and FQNEAQ (reference sequence). CDR3 in DNA: TGTGCCAGCAGCTTAGACATAGCGGGGGATCGGGAGACCCAGTACTTC. This encodes CASSLDIAGDRETQYF.

CDR3 protein: CASSLGVYEQYF. CDR3 nucleotides: TGTGCCAGCAGCTTGGGAGTCTACGAGCAGTACTTC. The V and J genes are TRBV11-2 and TRBJ2-7; TRBD2 is a possible D gene (5 bases). V was clipped by 3 bases and J by 3 bases, with 6 bases between them. This CDR3 is 12 amino acids long. Germline CDR1 reads SGHAT; CDR2 reads FQNNGV.

The chain joins TRBV19 to TRBJ2-1, with 7 nucleotides matching TRBD2. The CDR3 sequence is 15 residues long. Germline CDR1 LNHDA, CDR2 SQIVND (reference sequence). V gave up 1 base and J gave up 6 bases; unmatched junction bases: 6. CDR3 nucleotides: TGTGCCAGTAGTATAGGAGGCGGGAGATCCAATGAGCAGTTCTTC. This encodes CASSIGGGRSNEQFF.

The genes are TRBV12-5 and TRBJ1-5; D uncertain. V was pared by 5 bases and J by 2 bases, with 10 bases between. The CDR3 has 14 amino acids. Germline V gives CDR1 LGHNT, CDR2 FRNRAP. CDR3: CASGTGRGNQPQHF. The DNA of the CDR3 is TGTGCTAGTGGTACCGGTCGGGGCAATCAGCCCCAGCATTTT.

The V and J genes are TRBV5-1 and TRBJ2-2; D is possibly TRBD1 or TRBD2 (5 bases each). V was pared by 4 bases and J by 7 bases, with 14 bases between. Per germline, CDR1 SGHRS and CDR2 YFSETQ. The CDR3 is 14 amino acids. The CDR3 nucleotides read TGCGCCAGCAGCCCCGTTGAGGGGAACGGGGAGCTGTTTTTT. It encodes CASSPVEGNGELFF. Using reference TRBV5-1 and TRBJ2-2 for the parts outside the CDR3, the full variable domain is KAGVTQTPRYLIKTRGQQVTLSCSPISGHRSVSWYQQTPGQGLQFLFEYFSETQRNKGNFPGRFSGRQFSNSRSEMNVSTLELGDSALYLCASSPVEGNGELFFGEGSRLTVL.

This clone has a single count. The chain uses TRBV6-5 and TRBJ1-2, with TRBD1 matching 7 bases. Germline CDR1 reads MNHEY; CDR2 reads SVGAGI. V shed 4 bases, J shed 5 bases, and the junction held 10 bases outside the gene matches. This CDR3 spans 15 amino acids. The chain's CDR3 is CASSSPGTAFYGYTF. CDR3 nucleotides: TGTGCCAGCAGTTCCCCCGGGACAGCCTTTTATGGCTACACCTTC.

This chain joins TRBV29-1 and TRBJ2-1, with D maybe TRBD2 (5 bases). Trimming cost V 4 bases and J 8 bases, with 12 bases left between them. The CDR3 consists of 12 residues. CDR1 is SQVTM, CDR2 ANQGSEA, per germline. This chain's CDR3 is CSVVKDGDEQFF. As DNA, the CDR3 is TGCAGCGTTGTTAAGGACGGGGATGAGCAGTTCTTC.

The CDR3 is CASSQDIGMNTEAFF. The CDR3 nucleotides read TGCGCCAGCAGCCAAGATATTGGCATGAACACTGAAGCTTTCTTT. The J gene is TRBJ1-1, the V gene TRBV4-1; no firm D call. Looked up from germline, CDR1 is MGHRA and CDR2 is YSYEKL. CDR3 length: 15 amino acids. V lost 0 bases and J lost 0, with 8 bases in between.

This clone was recorded only once. V is TRBV12-5 and J is TRBJ1-4, with 8 bases that match TRBD1. V shed 4 bases and J 7 bases; nucleotides not matched to a gene: 11. Germline CDR1 reads LGHNT; CDR2 reads FRNRAP. The CDR3 consists of 16 residues. CDR3 sequence reads: CASGSGGQVGGEKLFF. CDR3 in DNA: TGTGCTAGTGGTTCCGGGGGACAGGTCGGCGGTGAAAAACTGTTTTTT.

The chain is built from TRBV7-9 and TRBJ2-5; 12 nucleotides line up with TRBD2. This CDR3 has 15 amino acids. The germline V gene has CDR1 SEHNR and CDR2 FQNEAQ (reference sequence). J was trimmed by 4 bases and V by 5 bases; bases with no gene match: 5. CDR3 nucleotides: TGTGCCAGCAGCCTACTAGCGGGAGGATCAGAGACCCAGTACTTC. This gives the protein CASSLLAGGSETQYF.

V gene TRBV10-2 combines with J gene TRBJ1-1; D gene ambiguous. The CDR3 runs 16 residues. With 2 bases removed from V and 0 bases from J, the gap between germline ends came to 13 bases. Per germline, CDR1 WSHSY and CDR2 SAAADI. CDR3 DNA sequence: TGCGCCAGCAGTGAGCCACGAAAGTCCATGAACACTGAAGCTTTCTTT. It codes for CASSEPRKSMNTEAFF.

V usage is TRBV29-1 and J usage is TRBJ2-6; 7 bases are shared with TRBD1. This CDR3 has 13 amino acids. CDR1 and CDR2 from the germline V gene are SQVTM and ANQGSEA. The junction had 1 base not matched to a gene; V was cut back by 6 bases and J by 2 bases. In DNA form, the CDR3 reads TGCAGCGTAACAGGGGCTGGGGCCAACGTCCTGACTTTC. Residues: CSVTGAGANVLTF. Full variable domain (remainder filled in from reference TRBV29-1 and TRBJ2-6): SAVISQKPSRDICQRGTSLTIQCQVDSQVTMMFWYRQQPGQSLTLIATANQGSEATYESGFVIDKFPISRPNLTFSTLTVSNMSPEDSSIYLCSVTGAGANVLTFGAGSRLTVL.

J is TRBJ2-1 and V is TRBV7-8; possibly TRBD2 for D (5 bases). The germline gives CDR1 SGHVS, CDR2 FQNEAQ. Trimming shortened V by 2 bases and J by 4 bases, and 15 bases separated the two germline ends. The CDR3 is 16 residues long. CDR3 region: CASSLIRGKLYNEQFF. CDR3 nucleotides: TGTGCCAGCAGCTTAATTCGAGGGAAGCTGTACAATGAGCAGTTCTTC.

The chain has TRBV19 and TRBJ1-5, with no clear D. CDR3 length equals 14 residues. CDR1 is LNHDA and CDR2 is SQIVND in the germline V gene (reference sequence). V was trimmed by 3 bases and J by 7 bases, leaving 13 bases between them. In DNA, the CDR3 is TGTGCCAGTAGTATGAGTCTTCGGGAGCAGCCCCAGCATTTT. As protein: CASSMSLREQPQHF.

The chain uses TRBV5-1 and TRBJ1-1; TRBD1 aligns across 8 bases. V shed 0 bases and J 1 base; nucleotides not matched to a gene: 11. Germline CDR1 SGHRS, CDR2 YFSETQ. This CDR3 comprises 18 residues. The CDR3 loop is CASSLGITGGWGNTEAFF. The CDR3 DNA sequence: TGCGCCAGCAGCTTGGGCATAACAGGGGGTTGGGGGAACACTGAAGCTTTCTTT.

The CDR3, as DNA: TGCGCCAGCAGCCCAGGAGCGATTTTAAACACCGGGGAGCTGTTTTTT. Its protein product is CASSPGAILNTGELFF. The J gene is TRBJ2-2, the V gene TRBV5-1; no firm D call. Germline V CDR1 and CDR2: SGHRS, YFSETQ. The V gene lost 4 bases and the J gene lost 2 bases, with 15 bases spanning the gap. This CDR3 has 16 residues.